This entry describes one T cell receptor (beta chain). At the DNA level, this CDR3 is encoded by other sequences in the same sample as well. This sample was included in a study of blood T cell repertoires in COVID-19. Study background: Specimens from acute and convalescent COVID-19 originated in the United States, Italy and Spain. T cells, B-cell-depleted T cells, or PBMCs provided the cDNA or gDNA that served as material.

Enrolled through a virtual design, the participants were between about 18 and 89 years of age and came from 24 US areas. Trimming took 1 base from V and 2 from J, leaving 5 bases between them. This CDR3 is built from 13 residues. Per the original data handling: Cell counts per sample came from amplifying reference gene primers. The table came from immunoSEQ multiplex PCR; TCRdb's copy has only in-frame clones and leaves some out. V, J and clone size derive from that table, while D and trimming were established from the DNA sequence. The sample has some 160,000 clones, around four fifths seen once. The sequence was collected from a woman aged 40 to 50 who had recovered from COVID-19. The sequenced material came from PBMCs or T cells enriched from blood (not recorded which). V and J are TRBV12-3 or TRBV12-4 and TRBJ1-1; D is unclear. CDR3 nucleotide sequence: TGTGCCAGCAGTTTAGGACTAAACACTGAAGCTTTCTTT. Translating gives CASSLGLNTEAFF.